Here is one T cell receptor (beta chain) with its context. The germline V gene has CDR1 SNHLY and CDR2 FYNNEI. This CDR3 comprises 16 residues. V lost 3 bases and J lost 10; bases outside the gene matches: 10. The sample comes from a study of control samples from healthy donors and cancer patients. Clones were read by immunoSEQ multiplex PCR, and TCRdb kept only the in-frame ones, dropping some. Found here are about 160,000 clones, approximately 90% of them singletons; the top ten hold approximately 12%. The chain recombines TRBV2 with TRBJ1-6; TRBD1 agrees at 9 bases. The sample comprised blood. The receptor comes from a man aged 30-40 years in good health. CDR3 bases: TGTGCCAGCAGTGACCCGGCCGGGACAGGGCGATCACCCCTCCACTTT. Its protein is CASSDPAGTGRSPLHF.